This record looks at one T cell receptor beta chain sequence and its context. A single count supports this clone. Its recognized antigen is unknown. Base qualities are not recorded, but no much larger clone differs from it by a single base. TCRbeta CDR3 regions were amplified from genomic DNA using the immunoSEQ Assay, a bias-controlled multiplex PCR. On the study's bioinformatics: The number of nucleated cells in each sample was estimated by amplification of reference gene primers within the assay. To quantify the absolute abundance of each unique TCRbeta CDR3 rearrangement, sequence reads were collapsed and filtered. For each sample, productive Simpson clonality was calculated as the square root of Simpson's diversity index over productive rearrangements. The immuneACCESS repertoire file appears here via TCRdb, limited to in-frame rearrangements. These files lack a portion of the clones; in checked studies, under half of the deficit traces to unresolved V genes, and the cause of the others is not known. The V and J calls and clone size are taken from that table; D and trimming were inferred from the DNA. In all, the sample holds some 40,000 clones, and about 83% of those were seen once. The leading ten clones occupy around 45% of the sample.

CDR1 SGHRS and CDR2 YFSETQ are derived from the germline V gene. Taken from cysteine to phenylalanine, the CDR3 has 15 residues. Kept here is only the CDR3 DNA, which spans 45 bases and is read in frame from base 1. V sheds 0 bases and J sheds 4 bases, leaving 11 bases between their ends. The data originate from a study of blood T cell repertoires in COVID-19 (dated by TCRdb to 2019 to 2021). In the study overall: Samples from collaborators originated in the United States, Italy and Spain and spanned both the acute and convalescent phases of COVID-19. The dataset comprised deeply sampled blood TCRbeta repertoires from subjects exposed to, actively infected with, or recovered from COVID-19. Samples were obtained from the ongoing ImmuneRACE study (first 160 participants) and from about 1,300 subjects provided by 6 global collaborators. A de-identified subject ID, COVID-19 status, age in years and sex were almost always included in the sample metadata. The prospective study material was composed of cDNA or gDNA derived from T cells, B-cell-depleted T cells, or PBMCs. The repertoires were released in a freely available public database meant as a resource for research on the immune response to SARS-CoV-2. Where available, HLA class I and class II types were taken from metadata supplied by the sample provider and were not determined by assay-based typing.

The paper's findings and limits, for the study overall: How much clinical and demographic metadata was included differed by source and by participant, and the metadata was provided uncurated.

The collaborating institutions used their own protocols to collect whole blood in K2EDTA tubes. For TCRbeta analysis, collaborators shipped samples in one of three forms: frozen whole blood, isolated PBMCs, or DNA extracted from either of those sample types. The TCR comes from a woman of 80 years or more with acute or convalescent COVID-19. Sequencing was carried out using peripheral blood. The V and J genes are TRBV5-1 and TRBJ1-3; the D gene lacks a confident call. CDR3 region: CASSLGASQGNTIYF. The DNA is as follows: TGCGCCAGCAGCTTGGGGGCGTCGCAGGGAAACACCATATATTTT.